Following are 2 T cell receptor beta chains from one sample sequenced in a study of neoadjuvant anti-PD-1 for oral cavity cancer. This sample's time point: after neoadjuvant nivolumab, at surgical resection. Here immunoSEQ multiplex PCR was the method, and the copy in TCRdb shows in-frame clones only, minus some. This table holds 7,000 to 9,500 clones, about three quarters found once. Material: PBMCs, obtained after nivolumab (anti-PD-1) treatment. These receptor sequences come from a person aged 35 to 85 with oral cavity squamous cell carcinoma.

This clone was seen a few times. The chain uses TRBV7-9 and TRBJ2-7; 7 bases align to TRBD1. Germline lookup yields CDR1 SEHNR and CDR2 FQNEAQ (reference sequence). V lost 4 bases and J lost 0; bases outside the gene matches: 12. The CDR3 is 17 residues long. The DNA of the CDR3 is TGTGCCAGCAGCTCACCGACAGGGCCCTTCTCCTCCTACGAGCAGTACTTC. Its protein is CASSSPTGPFSSYEQYF.

The CDR3 sequence: CASSLAVSYSYNEQFF. CDR3 nucleotide sequence: TGTGCCAGCAGCTTGGCTGTGAGTTACTCCTACAATGAGCAGTTCTTC. The rearrangement links TRBV5-5 to TRBJ2-1, with unresolved D. V was shortened by 0 bases and J by 0 bases, with 10 bases between the two germline ends. Germline values: CDR1 SGHKS, CDR2 YYEKEE (reference sequence). CDR3 size: 16 residues. Full variable domain (rest looked up from reference TRBV5-5 and TRBJ2-1): DAGVTQSPTHLIKTRGQQVTLRCSPISGHKSVSWYQQVLGQGPQFIFQYYEKEERGRGNFPDRFSARQFPNYSSELNVNALLLGDSALYLCASSLAVSYSYNEQFFGPGTRLTVL.